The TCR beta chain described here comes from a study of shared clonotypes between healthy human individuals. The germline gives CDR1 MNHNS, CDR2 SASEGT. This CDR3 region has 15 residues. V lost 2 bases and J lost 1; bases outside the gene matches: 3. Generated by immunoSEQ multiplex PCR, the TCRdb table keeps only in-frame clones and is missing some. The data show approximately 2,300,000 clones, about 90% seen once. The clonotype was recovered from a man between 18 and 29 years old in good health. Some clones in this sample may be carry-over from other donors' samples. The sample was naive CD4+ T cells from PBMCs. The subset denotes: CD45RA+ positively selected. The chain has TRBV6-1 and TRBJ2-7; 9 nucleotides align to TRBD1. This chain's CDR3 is CASSEPDRGSYEQYF. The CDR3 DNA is TGTGCCAGCAGTGAACCGGACAGGGGATCCTACGAGCAGTACTTC.